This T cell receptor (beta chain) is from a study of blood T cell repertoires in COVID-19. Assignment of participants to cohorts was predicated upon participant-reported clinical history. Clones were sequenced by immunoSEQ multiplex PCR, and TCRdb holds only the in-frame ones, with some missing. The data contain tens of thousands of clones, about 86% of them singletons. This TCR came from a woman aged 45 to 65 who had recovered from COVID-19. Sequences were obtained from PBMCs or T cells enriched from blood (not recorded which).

The CDR3: CASSLATGEGDTQYF. The CDR3 nucleotides are TGCGCCAGCAGCTTAGCGACAGGGGAAGGAGATACGCAGTATTTT. The rearrangement joins TRBV5-1 to TRBJ2-3, with 8 bases lining up with TRBD1. Germline assignment: CDR1 SGHRS and CDR2 YFSETQ. J gave up 5 bases and V 2 bases, and 7 bases lay outside the gene matches. The CDR3 sequence is 15 residues long.